Shown below are 18 T cell receptor beta chains from a single sample sequenced in a study of T cell responses to AZD1222 COVID-19 vaccine. Assay: immunoSEQ multiplex PCR; the TCRdb copy retains only in-frame clones and omits some. The sample shows approximately 110,000 clones, 89% of them seen only once. The material sequenced was peripheral blood, taken on day 0 of AZD1222 vaccination. These receptors came from an adult in good health.

This clone was detected once. The V call is TRBV3-1 (or the pseudogene TRBV3-2), the J call TRBJ2-2; D may be TRBD2 (6 bases). V was pared by 7 bases and J by 3 bases, with 9 bases between. Germline V CDR1 and CDR2: LGHDT, YNNKEL (reference sequence). The CDR3 runs to 13 residues. As DNA, the CDR3 is TGTGCCAGCAATGAGCGGGACACCGGGGAGCTGTTTTTT. This gives the protein CASNERDTGELFF.

This chain links TRBV10-3 with TRBJ1-1; maybe TRBD1 (6 bases). Germline values: CDR1 ENHRY, CDR2 SYGVKD. Deletions cut 0 bases from V and 5 bases from J, with 13 bases between. The CDR3 spans 15 residues. CDR3 nucleotide sequence: TGTGCCATCAGTGAGTCGAGGGGGGGAAGGACTGAAGCTTTCTTT. Residues: CAISESRGGRTEAFF.

This chain uses TRBV28 with TRBJ2-4, with 10 bases lining up with TRBD1. V lost 5 bases to trimming and J lost 7 bases; unmatched junction nucleotides: 5. The CDR3 runs to 14 residues. CDR1 is MDHEN and CDR2 is SYDVKM in the germline V gene. CDR3 region: CASSATGGGNIQYF. In nucleotides, the CDR3 is TGTGCCAGCAGTGCGACAGGGGGCGGCAACATTCAGTACTTC.

The gene calls are TRBV11-1 and TRBJ2-3; D not resolved. The V and J ends lost 4 bases and 1 base respectively, with 12 bases between them. Per the germline V gene, CDR1 is SGHAT and CDR2 is FQDESV (reference sequence). The CDR3 contains 15 residues. Written as DNA, the CDR3 is TGTGCCAGCAGCTCTGTTCCCTACCGCACAGATACGCAGTATTTT. Translating gives CASSSVPYRTDTQYF. The full variable domain, its missing parts supplied by reference TRBV11-1 and TRBJ2-3, is EAEVAQSPRYKITEKSQAVAFWCDPISGHATLYWYRQILGQGPELLVQFQDESVVDDSQLPKDRFSAERLKGVDSTLKIQPAELGDSAMYLCASSSVPYRTDTQYFGPGTRLTVL.

The gene calls are TRBV27 and TRBJ2-2; no clear D gene. The CDR3 totals 14 residues. Trimming cost V 7 bases and J 6 bases, with 15 bases left between them. Germline V lookup: CDR1 MNHEY, CDR2 SMNVEV (reference sequence). CDR3 loop: CASKGYLRSGELFF. In DNA form, the CDR3 reads TGTGCCAGCAAGGGCTATTTAAGGTCCGGGGAGCTGTTTTTT.

CDR3 DNA sequence: TGTGCCAGCAGTTCATACGCAAGGAACTATGGCTACACCTTC. Translation: CASSSYARNYGYTF. This chain connects TRBV6-2 or TRBV6-3 to TRBJ1-2; no clear D gene. This CDR3 contains 14 residues. The germline V and J ends were trimmed by 4 bases and 2 bases, with 11 bases remaining between them. Germline CDR1 and CDR2: MNHEY and SVGEGT.

The chain is built from TRBV3-1 (or the pseudogene TRBV3-2) and TRBJ2-5; 9 bases are shared with TRBD2. After removal of 1 base from V and 5 bases from J, the junction contained 8 bases not matched to a gene. This CDR3 has 16 residues. Germline lookup yields CDR1 LGHDT and CDR2 YNNKEL (reference sequence). The CDR3 nucleotides read TGTGCCAGCAGCCAAGGAGTAGCGGGGGCTGGGGAGACCCAGTACTTC. Translated, it gives CASSQGVAGAGETQYF.

This clone has only one observation. The V call is TRBV19, the J call TRBJ1-3; a possible D gene is TRBD1 (6 bases). CDR3 length: 12 amino acids. The V and J ends lost 9 bases and 2 bases respectively, with 8 bases between them. Germline V gene sequence: CDR1 LNHDA, CDR2 SQIVND (reference sequence). The CDR3 reads CASNRAGNTIYF. Written as DNA, the CDR3 is TGTGCCAGCAACAGGGCTGGAAACACCATATATTTT.

The V call is TRBV5-1, the J call TRBJ2-6; no reliable D call. CDR3 length: 14 residues. V gave up 1 base and J gave up 3 bases, with 5 bases separating them. Germline V CDR1 and CDR2: SGHRS, YFSETQ. CDR3 loop: CASSLIGGANVLTF. The CDR3 nucleotides are TGCGCCAGCAGCTTGATTGGTGGGGCCAACGTCCTGACTTTC.

The chain uses TRBV18 and TRBJ2-2; 7 bases are a match to TRBD1. Trimming cost V 2 bases and J 4 bases; bases outside gene matches: 1. CDR3 size: 14 residues. Germline CDR1 reads KGHSH; CDR2 reads LQKENI. The CDR3 nucleotides are TGTGCCAGCTCACCAGGGACAGCCACCGGGGAGCTGTTTTTT. Translated: CASSPGTATGELFF.

V and J are TRBV6-6 and TRBJ1-5, with 11 bases aligning to TRBD1. Germline CDR1 is MNHNY and CDR2 is SVGAGI (reference sequence). The CDR3 consists of 12 residues. V lost 6 bases and J lost 11; bases outside the gene matches: 3. For the CDR3, the DNA is TGTGCCAGCAGGGGACAGGGGGAAGCCCAGCATTTT. Protein sequence: CASRGQGEAQHF.

This clone was found once. CDR3 sequence (DNA): TGTGCCAGCAGTCACTGGACGAGCGCCACAGATACGCAGTATTTT. It encodes CASSHWTSATDTQYF. V gene TRBV6-2 or TRBV6-3 combines with J gene TRBJ2-3; D unclear. The CDR3 is made up of 15 amino acids. The germline CDR1 and CDR2 sequences are MNHEY and SVGEGT. Between the trimmed V and J ends, which lost 5 bases and 2 bases, there was a span of 14 bases.

V is TRBV28 and J is TRBJ2-7; 7 bases fit TRBD1. Trimming removed 6 bases from V and 2 bases from J; junction bases left unmatched: 10. CDR1 is MDHEN, CDR2 SYDVKM, per germline. The CDR3 covers 15 residues. The CDR3 coding sequence is TGTGCCAGCAGCCCTGGGACAGTTATCCCCTACGAGCAGTACTTC. Translating gives CASSPGTVIPYEQYF.

V usage is TRBV7-9 and J usage is TRBJ2-5; 8 nucleotides match TRBD1. V lost 6 bases, J lost 5 bases, and 2 bases stayed unmatched. The germline gives CDR1 SEHNR, CDR2 FQNEAQ (reference sequence). The CDR3 runs 12 residues. The chain's CDR3 is CASRDRAETQYF. The CDR3 nucleotides read TGTGCCAGCAGGGACAGGGCTGAGACCCAGTACTTC.

This sequence joins TRBV27 and TRBJ1-4, with a weak D call TRBD1 (5 bases). There are 16 residues in the CDR3. V dropped 1 base and J dropped 6 bases, with 15 bases sitting between them. Germline assignment: CDR1 MNHEY and CDR2 SMNVEV (reference sequence). The CDR3 DNA reads as TGTGCCAGCAGTTTATTCGGGGGAGGTTGGGATGAAAAACTGTTTTTT. Translation gives CASSLFGGGWDEKLFF. Looking up the rest from reference TRBV27 and TRBJ1-4 gives the full variable domain: EAQVTQNPRYLITVTGKKLTVTCSQNMNHEYMSWYRQDPGLGLRQIYYSMNVEVTDKGDVPEGYKVSRKEKRNFPLILESPSPNQTSLYFCASSLFGGGWDEKLFFGSGTQLSVL.

This rearrangement joins TRBV30 to TRBJ2-2, with a tentative D call TRBD2 (5 bases). V gave up 4 bases and J gave up 4 bases, with 13 bases separating them. The CDR3 is 14 amino acids. Germline V CDR1 and CDR2: GTSNPN, SVGIG (reference sequence). CDR3 nucleotides: TGTGCCTGGACCGTACTAGGGCTCACCGGGGAGCTGTTTTTT. Protein: CAWTVLGLTGELFF.

The rearrangement uses TRBV29-1 and TRBJ1-2, with 9 nucleotides matching TRBD1. There are 17 residues in the CDR3. Per germline, CDR1 SQVTM and CDR2 ANQGSEA. The V gene end was trimmed by 0 bases and the J gene end by 4 bases; junction bases not matched to a gene: 12. The CDR3 nucleotides read TGCAGCGTTGAAGATCGGGGAACAGGGGGCCGCGGCTATGGCTACACCTTC. Translation: CSVEDRGTGGRGYGYTF.

The chain links TRBV11-2 to TRBJ2-3; D not certain. Trimming pared 5 bases from V and 2 bases from J, leaving 2 bases between. Germline V gene data show CDR1 as SGHAT and CDR2 as FQNNGV. This CDR3 is built from 11 residues. In DNA, the CDR3 is TGTGCCAGCAGCCACACAGATACGCAGTATTTT. Translation gives CASSHTDTQYF.